What follows describes a single TCR beta chain. This sample was included in a study of control samples from healthy donors and cancer patients. From germline, CDR1 is SGHTA and CDR2 FQGNSA. The germline V and J ends were trimmed by 3 bases and 0 bases, with 5 bases remaining between them. CDR3 length: 13 residues. Data came from immunoSEQ multiplex PCR; TCRdb stores just in-frame clones and leaves some out. The sample holds approximately 170,000 clones; around 88% are singletons and the top ten take over 4%. The genes are TRBV7-2 and TRBJ1-1; D gene ambiguous. This TCR derives from a woman aged 25 to 45 in good health. The sample consisted of blood. As DNA, the CDR3 is TGTGCCAGCAGCTTTCAGATGAACACTGAAGCTTTCTTT. It encodes CASSFQMNTEAFF.